This TCR beta chain was found in a study of blood T cells in healthy people across ages. The use of a sample-barcoded 5' primer and a J-beta primer mix characterized a second PCR of roughly 7 to 12 cycles. One entry per CDR3 protein, called by TCRdb with MiXCR from the 5' RACE reads. The sample consists of 780,000 or so distinct CDR3 sequences, about 56% of them appearing once. Trimming stripped 3 bases from V and 0 bases from J, with 18 bases between. Germline V gives CDR1 MNHNS, CDR2 SASEGT. The CDR3 loop spans 18 amino acids. Extractions gave at least 5.5 micrograms of total RNA per sample. The sample was blood. The V and J genes are TRBV6-1 and TRBJ1-5, with D perhaps matching TRBD1 (5 bases). This receptor was taken from a man aged 40-55 years in good health. This chain's CDR3 is CASSDIGGAPYSNQPQHF. As DNA, the CDR3 is TGTGCCAGCAGTGATATTGGAGGGGCGCCCTATAGCAATCAGCCCCAGCATTTT.